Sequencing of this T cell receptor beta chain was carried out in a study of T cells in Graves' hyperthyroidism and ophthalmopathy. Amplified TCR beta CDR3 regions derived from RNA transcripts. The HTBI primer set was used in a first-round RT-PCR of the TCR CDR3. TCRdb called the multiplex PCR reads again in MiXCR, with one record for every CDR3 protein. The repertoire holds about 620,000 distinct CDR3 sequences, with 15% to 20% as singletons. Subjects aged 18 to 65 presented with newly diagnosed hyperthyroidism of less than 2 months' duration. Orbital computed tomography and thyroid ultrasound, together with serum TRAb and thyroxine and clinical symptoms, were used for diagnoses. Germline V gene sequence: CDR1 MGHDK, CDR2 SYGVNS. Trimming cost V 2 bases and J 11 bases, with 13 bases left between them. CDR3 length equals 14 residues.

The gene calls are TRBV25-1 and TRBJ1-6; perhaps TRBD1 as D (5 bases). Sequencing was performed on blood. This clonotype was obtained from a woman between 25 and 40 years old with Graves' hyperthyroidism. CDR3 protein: CASSEVSGTTPLHF. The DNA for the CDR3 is TGTGCCAGCAGTGAAGTTTCAGGGACGACACCCCTCCACTTT.